This T cell receptor (beta chain) was profiled in a study of blood T cell repertoires in COVID-19. Study-level information: The United States, Italy and Spain were the sources of the acute and convalescent COVID-19 samples. In each case, the material was cDNA or gDNA derived from T cells, B-cell-depleted T cells, or PBMCs.

Authors' processing steps: For nucleated cells, counts were estimated from reference gene primer amplification. Sequenced by immunoSEQ multiplex PCR; TCRdb stores in-frame clones only, minus some. V, J and clone size are those of that table, while D and trimming were read from the DNA. Among some 60,000 clones listed, 81% were seen once. This clone has more than one count but fewer than ten. CDR1 is LGHNA and CDR2 is YSLEER in the germline V gene. The CDR3 runs to 17 residues. With 4 bases clipped from V and 0 bases from J, the junction kept 7 bases outside the gene matches. The sample taken for sequencing was peripheral blood. V and J are TRBV4-3 and TRBJ1-4; TRBD1 matches 8 bases. The sequence came from a woman of 80 years or more with active or convalescent COVID-19. The DNA of the CDR3 is TGCGCCAGCAGCCTCGGGCAGGGGGCTGCAACTAATGAAAAACTGTTTTTT. Residues: CASSLGQGAATNEKLFF.